This is a list of T cell receptor beta chains from one sample in a study of control samples from healthy donors and cancer patients. Sequencing used immunoSEQ multiplex PCR; TCRdb keeps in-frame clones, though not all of them. The sample consists of fewer than 110,000 clones, around 89% of them appearing once. Source material: PBMCs. These TCRs come from a man aged 55-75 years with lung cancer. Both conserved end residues are part of each CDR3. The D gene is left open where the match is weak. Size values are once, few and many counts, or a class for expanded clones, and some rows have none.

>.|TRBJ2-1|.|TRBV9
CASSVVPRQNSYNEQFF
TGTGCCAGCAGCGTAGTCCCTCGACAGAACTCCTACAATGAGCAGTTCTTC
>.|TRBJ2-5|.|TRBV7-2
CASSLEGGETQYF
TGTGCCAGCAGCTTAGAAGGAGGAGAGACCCAGTACTTC
>few|TRBJ1-2|.|TRBV14
CASSPLPNYGYTF
TGTGCCAGCAGCCCCCTCCCTAACTATGGCTACACCTTC
>.|TRBJ2-1|.|TRBV5-4
CASSSGGREEQFF
TGTGCCAGCAGCTCTGGGGGGCGGGAGGAGCAGTTCTTC
>.|TRBJ1-6|.|TRBV18
CASSHYYNSPLHF
TGTGCCAGCTCACACTACTATAATTCACCCCTCCACTTT
>.|TRBJ2-7|TRBD1|TRBV6-2/TRBV6-3
CASNYAARGQYEQYF
TGTGCCAGCAATTACGCAGCCAGGGGGCAGTACGAGCAGTACTTC
>.|TRBJ2-3|.|TRBV18
CASSPPGVQRSDTQYF
TGTGCCAGCTCACCCCCTGGGGTTCAACGGTCAGATACGCAGTATTTT
>.|TRBJ1-1|.|TRBV12-5
CASGPEEVSTEAFF
TGTGCTAGTGGTCCTGAAGAGGTGAGCACTGAAGCTTTCTTT
>.|TRBJ2-1|.|TRBV6-4
CASSKTTIGEQFF
TGTGCCAGCAGTAAGACTACAATCGGTGAGCAGTTCTTC
>.|TRBJ2-1|.|TRBV18
CASSPPNLPNNEQFF
TGTGCCAGCTCACCACCAAACCTCCCTAACAATGAGCAGTTCTTC
>.|TRBJ2-1|TRBD2|TRBV3-1/TRBV3-2
CASSHIAGGMNEQFF
TGTGCCAGCAGCCATATTGCGGGGGGCATGAATGAGCAGTTCTTC
>.|TRBJ1-2|TRBD1|TRBV11-1
CASSLDRGYGYTF
TGTGCCAGCAGCCTGGACAGGGGGTATGGCTACACCTTC
>.|TRBJ1-6|.|TRBV14
CASSQGDGYNSPLHF
TGTGCCAGCAGCCAAGGTGACGGGTATAATTCACCCCTCCACTTT
>.|TRBJ1-5|.|TRBV5-8
CASSSTVLNQPQHF
TGTGCCAGCAGCTCGACGGTTTTGAATCAGCCCCAGCATTTT
>.|TRBJ2-5|TRBD1|TRBV15
CATSRGQGEYQETQYF
TGTGCCACCAGCAGAGGACAGGGGGAGTACCAAGAGACCCAGTACTTC
>.|TRBJ2-2|TRBD1|TRBV30
CAWRTGQRTGELFF
TGTGCCTGGAGGACAGGGCAGCGGACCGGGGAGCTGTTTTTT
>.|TRBJ2-2|.|TRBV27
CASTMLFANTGELFF
TGTGCCAGCACCATGCTTTTCGCGAACACCGGGGAGCTGTTTTTT
>.|TRBJ1-2|.|TRBV18
CASSRSSRVGYTF
TGTGCCAGCTCACGATCCTCTCGGGTTGGCTACACCTTC
>.|TRBJ1-5|.|TRBV18
CASSPPNQPQHF
TGTGCCAGCTCACCACCAAACCAGCCCCAGCATTTT
>.|TRBJ1-6|.|TRBV6-5
CASGRTDYSPLHF
TGTGCCAGCGGTCGGACAGACTATTCACCCCTCCACTTT
>.|TRBJ2-5|.|TRBV7-2
CASSLGGKYQETQYF
TGTGCCAGCAGCTTAGGGGGGAAGTACCAAGAGACCCAGTACTTC
>.|TRBJ2-7|.|TRBV7-9
CASSLAPSPIYEQYF
TGTGCCAGCAGCTTAGCGCCTAGCCCTATCTACGAGCAGTACTTC
>.|TRBJ1-4|.|TRBV10-3
CAISESGTTNEKLFF
TGTGCCATCAGTGAGTCCGGAACAACTAATGAAAAACTGTTTTTT
>.|TRBJ2-1|.|TRBV7-2
CASSLSGGSYNEQFF
TGTGCCAGCAGCTTGAGTGGGGGCTCGTACAATGAGCAGTTCTTC
>.|TRBJ2-1|.|TRBV7-3
CASSVYSGEQFF
TGTGCCAGCAGCGTTTACTCCGGTGAGCAGTTCTTC
>.|TRBJ1-4|.|TRBV9
CASSVETGTQLFF
TGTGCCAGCAGCGTTGAGACGGGCACACAACTGTTTTTT
>.|TRBJ2-5|TRBD2|TRBV9
CASSVQLAGGQETQYF
TGTGCCAGCAGCGTCCAACTAGCGGGGGGGCAAGAGACCCAGTACTTC
>.|TRBJ1-2|.|TRBV6-2/TRBV6-3
CASSYFPASSYYGYTF
TGTGCCAGCAGTTATTTTCCTGCCTCGTCGTACTATGGCTACACCTTC
>once|TRBJ2-2|.|TRBV7-2
CASSPLHLLGEDGELFF
TGTGCCAGCAGCCCCCTTCACCTATTGGGGGAAGACGGGGAGCTGTTTTTT
>.|TRBJ2-2|.|TRBV9
CASSQLVNTGELFF
TGTGCCAGCAGCCAGCTAGTGAACACCGGGGAGCTGTTTTTT
>.|TRBJ1-4|.|TRBV12-3/TRBV12-4
CASSFPGKEKLFF
TGTGCCAGCAGTTTTCCGGGTAAGGAAAAACTGTTTTTT
>.|TRBJ2-1|.|TRBV7-2
CASSRGGAVSYNEQFF
TGTGCCAGCAGCCGGGGTGGGGCGGTCTCCTACAATGAGCAGTTCTTC
>few|TRBJ2-1|.|TRBV5-4
CASSSSGTNTYNEQFF
TGTGCCAGCAGCTCGTCCGGGACAAACACCTACAATGAGCAGTTCTTC
>.|TRBJ2-3|TRBD2|TRBV3-1/TRBV3-2
CASSQDAVLAGKSSTDTQYF
TGTGCCAGCAGCCAAGATGCAGTCCTAGCGGGGAAATCTAGCACAGATACGCAGTATTTT
>.|TRBJ1-2|TRBD1|TRBV5-6
CASSLRTGTSYTF
TGTGCCAGCAGCTTGAGGACAGGGACAAGCTACACCTTC
>.|TRBJ2-1|.|TRBV6-6
CASSYSRGAVYNEQFF
TGTGCCAGCAGTTACTCGAGGGGGGCCGTCTACAATGAGCAGTTCTTC
>once|TRBJ1-1|.|TRBV20-1
CSASYGPVTEAFF
TGCAGTGCTAGTTATGGCCCCGTCACTGAAGCTTTCTTT
>.|TRBJ1-3|.|TRBV15
CATSQDVYSGNTIYF
TGTGCCACCAGCCAGGACGTATACTCTGGAAACACCATATATTTT
>.|TRBJ1-1|.|TRBV2
CASSMNTEAFF
TGTGCCAGTTCAATGAACACTGAAGCTTTCTTT
>.|TRBJ2-1|.|TRBV7-9
CASSLASGPYNEQFF
TGTGCCAGCAGCTTAGCGAGCGGTCCCTACAATGAGCAGTTCTTC
>.|TRBJ1-1|.|TRBV9
CASSVVGGLNTEAFF
TGTGCCAGCAGCGTAGTTGGGGGCCTGAACACTGAAGCTTTCTTT
>.|TRBJ2-3|.|TRBV25-1
CASSEEVRNTQYF
TGTGCCAGCAGTGAAGAGGTCAGAAATACGCAGTATTTT
>.|TRBJ1-3|TRBD1|TRBV15
CATSPDRGNTIYF
TGTGCCACCAGCCCGGACAGGGGCAACACCATATATTTT
>once|TRBJ2-1|TRBD1|TRBV4-1
CASSRPDRDYNEQFF
TGCGCCAGCAGCCGCCCAGACAGGGACTACAATGAGCAGTTCTTC
>.|TRBJ1-5|.|TRBV18
CASSPGPGDQPQHF
TGTGCCAGCTCACCAGGGCCGGGCGATCAGCCCCAGCATTTT
>.|TRBJ2-5|.|TRBV5-1
CASSPSSSFGNPETQYF
TGCGCCAGCAGCCCCTCCTCTAGCTTCGGGAACCCAGAGACCCAGTACTTC
>.|TRBJ2-5|.|TRBV5-1
CASSPGGPQGTQYF
TGCGCCAGCAGCCCCGGGGGACCTCAAGGGACCCAGTACTTC
>few|TRBJ1-4|.|TRBV7-6
CASSLFGEKLFF
TGTGCCAGCAGCTTATTTGGTGAAAAACTGTTTTTT
>.|TRBJ1-4|.|TRBV12-3/TRBV12-4
CASGSHNEKLFF
TGTGCCAGTGGCAGTCATAATGAAAAACTGTTTTTT
>.|TRBJ1-1|.|TRBV6-5
CASSYSRTPGTEAFF
TGTGCCAGCAGTTACTCCCGGACTCCAGGCACTGAAGCTTTCTTT
>once|TRBJ2-2|.|TRBV5-1
CASYAQGNTGELFF
TGCGCCAGCTACGCCCAGGGTAACACCGGGGAGCTGTTTTTT
>.|TRBJ2-5|.|TRBV7-8
CASSLAPGTQYF
TGTGCCAGCAGCTTAGCCCCGGGGACCCAGTACTTC
>once|TRBJ1-1|.|TRBV12-3/TRBV12-4
CASSLVRHTEAFF
TGTGCCAGCAGTTTAGTGAGGCACACTGAAGCTTTCTTT
>few|TRBJ2-1|.|TRBV6-5
CASSYSEYNEQFF
TGTGCCAGCAGTTACTCGGAGTACAATGAGCAGTTCTTC
>.|TRBJ1-6|.|TRBV2
CASSERSRGLDSPLHF
TGTGCCAGCAGTGAACGGAGCAGGGGCCTTGATTCACCCCTCCACTTT